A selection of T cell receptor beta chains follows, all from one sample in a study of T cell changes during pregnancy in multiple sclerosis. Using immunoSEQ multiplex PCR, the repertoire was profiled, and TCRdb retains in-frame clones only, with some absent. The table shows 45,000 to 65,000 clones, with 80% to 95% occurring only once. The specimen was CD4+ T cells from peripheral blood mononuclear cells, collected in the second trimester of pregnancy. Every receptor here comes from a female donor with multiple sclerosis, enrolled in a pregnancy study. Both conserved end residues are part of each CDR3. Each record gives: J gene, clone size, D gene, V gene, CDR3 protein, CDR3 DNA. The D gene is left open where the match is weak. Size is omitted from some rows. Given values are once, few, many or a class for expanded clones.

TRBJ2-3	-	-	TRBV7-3	CASSSYGLDTQYF	TGTGCCAGCAGCTCATATGGCCTAGATACGCAGTATTTT
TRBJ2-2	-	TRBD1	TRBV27	CASNTRQGPNTGELFF	TGTGCCAGCAATACACGACAGGGCCCGAACACCGGGGAGCTGTTTTTT
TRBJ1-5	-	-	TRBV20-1	CSARVGSPQHF	TGCAGTGCTAGAGTGGGCAGTCCCCAGCATTTT
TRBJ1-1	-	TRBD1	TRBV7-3	CASSRSYLTGENTEAFF	TGTGCCAGCAGCCGAAGTTATTTGACAGGGGAGAACACTGAAGCTTTCTTT
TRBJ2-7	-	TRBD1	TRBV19	CASSIGDRGSYEQYF	TGTGCCAGTAGTATAGGGGACAGGGGTTCCTACGAGCAGTACTTC
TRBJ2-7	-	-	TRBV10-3	CAIRRDLPYEQYF	TGTGCCATCAGACGGGATCTACCCTACGAGCAGTACTTC
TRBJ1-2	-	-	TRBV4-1	CASSQLGYGYTF	TGCGCCAGCAGCCAACTAGGCTATGGCTACACCTTC
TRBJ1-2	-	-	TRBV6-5	CASRHYRVGYTF	TGTGCCAGCAGACACTACAGGGTTGGCTACACCTTC
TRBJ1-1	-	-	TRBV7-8	CASSLRWGPTEAFF	TGTGCCAGCAGCCTCCGGTGGGGGCCCACTGAAGCTTTCTTT
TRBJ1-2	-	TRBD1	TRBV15	CATSGRQGDGYTF	TGTGCCACCAGCGGCCGACAGGGTGATGGCTACACCTTC
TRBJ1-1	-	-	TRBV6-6	CASSYQTNTEAFF	TGTGCCAGCAGTTATCAGACAAACACTGAAGCTTTCTTT
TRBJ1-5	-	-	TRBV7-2	CASSLASRVGQPQHF	TGTGCCAGCAGCTTAGCGAGCAGGGTGGGTCAGCCCCAGCATTTT
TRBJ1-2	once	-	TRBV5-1	CASSVYPQGAKGGYTF	TGCGCCAGCAGCGTATATCCGCAGGGTGCCAAAGGTGGCTACACCTTC
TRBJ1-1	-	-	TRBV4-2	CASSQDRQVNTEAFF	TGTGCCAGCAGCCAAGATCGACAGGTGAACACTGAAGCTTTCTTT
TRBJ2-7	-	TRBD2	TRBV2	CASSVSGGADEQYF	TGTGCCAGCAGTGTTAGCGGGGGCGCGGACGAGCAGTACTTC
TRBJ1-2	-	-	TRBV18	CASSPGALGGGYTF	TGTGCCAGCTCACCAGGGGCCCTCGGGGGTGGCTACACCTTC
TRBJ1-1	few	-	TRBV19	CASSPGQSEAFF	TGTGCCAGTAGTCCCGGACAGAGTGAAGCTTTCTTT
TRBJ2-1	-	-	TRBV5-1	CASADTLSYNEQFF	TGCGCCAGCGCTGACACCCTTTCGTACAATGAGCAGTTCTTC
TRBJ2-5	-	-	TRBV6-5	CASSYSRTVGQETQYF	TGTGCCAGCAGTTACTCGAGGACAGTAGGACAAGAGACCCAGTACTTC
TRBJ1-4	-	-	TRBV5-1	CASSFPGATNEKLFF	TGCGCCAGCAGCTTTCCAGGCGCGACTAATGAAAAACTGTTTTTT
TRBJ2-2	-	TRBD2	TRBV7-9	CASSQFPRPLAVYGGELFF	TGTGCCAGCAGTCAATTCCCGCGTCCGCTAGCGGTGTACGGCGGGGAGCTGTTTTTT
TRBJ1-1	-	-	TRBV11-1	CASSFQGGEAFF	TGTGCCAGCAGCTTTCAGGGTGGTGAAGCTTTCTTT
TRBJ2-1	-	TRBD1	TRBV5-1	CASSSRGQASSYNEQFF	TGCGCCAGCAGCTCGCGCGGACAGGCTAGCTCCTACAATGAGCAGTTCTTC
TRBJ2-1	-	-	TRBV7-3	CASSADGAASYNEQFF	TGTGCCAGCAGCGCAGATGGGGCAGCCTCCTACAATGAGCAGTTCTTC
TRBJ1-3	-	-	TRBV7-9	CASSSHDRMSGNTIYF	TGTGCCAGCAGCTCACACGACAGGATGTCTGGAAACACCATATATTTT
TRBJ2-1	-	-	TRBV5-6	CASSLTRGNEQFF	TGTGCCAGCAGCTTGACGCGGGGCAATGAGCAGTTCTTC
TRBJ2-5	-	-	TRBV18	CASSQTGSRETQYF	TGTGCCAGCTCACAAACAGGGAGCCGGGAGACCCAGTACTTC
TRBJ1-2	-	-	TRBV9	CASSASNHGYTF	TGTGCCAGCAGCGCTAGCAACCATGGCTACACCTTC
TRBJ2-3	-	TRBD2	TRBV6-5	CASSLAGGTDTQYF	TGTGCCAGCAGTTTGGCGGGGGGCACAGATACGCAGTATTTT
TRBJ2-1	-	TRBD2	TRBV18	CASSLIRNGLAGGPYEQFF	TGTGCCAGCTCACTTATAAGAAACGGACTAGCGGGGGGGCCATATGAGCAGTTCTTC
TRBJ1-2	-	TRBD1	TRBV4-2	CASSQSLSGTGDGYTF	TGTGCCAGCAGCCAATCTCTTTCTGGGACAGGGGACGGCTACACCTTC
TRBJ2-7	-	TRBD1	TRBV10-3	CAISVGDRSYEQYF	TGTGCCATCAGTGTGGGGGACAGGTCCTACGAGCAGTACTTC
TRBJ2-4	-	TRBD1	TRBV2	CASSETRRGSGIQYF	TGTGCCAGCAGTGAAACTCGCAGGGGGTCGGGCATTCAGTACTTC
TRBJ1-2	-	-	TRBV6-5	CASSYDSTAANYGYTF	TGTGCCAGCAGTTATGACAGCACCGCAGCTAACTATGGCTACACCTTC
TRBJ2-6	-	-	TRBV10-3	CAISESAGTGANVLTF	TGTGCCATCAGTGAGTCGGCCGGGACAGGGGCCAACGTCCTGACTTTC
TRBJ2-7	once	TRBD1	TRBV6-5	CASRGANRGHEQYF	TGTGCCAGCAGGGGAGCTAACAGGGGCCACGAGCAGTACTTC
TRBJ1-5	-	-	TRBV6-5	CASSLGGNNQPQHF	TGTGCCAGCAGCCTAGGAGGGAACAATCAGCCCCAGCATTTT
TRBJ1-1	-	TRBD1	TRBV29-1	CSANPGQGRGEAFF	TGCAGCGCTAACCCTGGACAGGGGCGAGGTGAAGCTTTCTTT
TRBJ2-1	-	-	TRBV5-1	CASSLQGGGNEQFF	TGCGCCAGCAGCTTGCAGGGCGGTGGCAATGAGCAGTTCTTC
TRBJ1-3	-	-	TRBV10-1	CASRDTRSGNTIYF	TGCGCCAGCAGGGACACTCGCTCCGGAAACACCATATATTTT
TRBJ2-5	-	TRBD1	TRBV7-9	CASSPRQGRETQYF	TGTGCCAGCAGCCCCAGACAGGGTAGAGAGACCCAGTACTTC
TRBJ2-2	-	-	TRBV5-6	CASSFPPGTPGELFF	TGTGCCAGCAGCTTCCCCCCGGGAACCCCCGGGGAGCTGTTTTTT
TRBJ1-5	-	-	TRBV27	CASSPTLGVNQPQHF	TGTGCCAGCAGTCCCACGCTCGGGGTTAATCAGCCCCAGCATTTT
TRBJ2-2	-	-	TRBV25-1	CATRKDGLNTGELFF	TGTGCCACCCGGAAGGACGGACTGAACACCGGGGAGCTGTTTTTT
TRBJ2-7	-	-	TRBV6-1	CASSDRVTYEQYF	TGTGCCAGCAGTGACAGGGTAACCTACGAGCAGTACTTC
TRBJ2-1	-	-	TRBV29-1	CSGGGDSYNEQFF	TGCAGCGGGGGGGGCGATTCCTACAATGAGCAGTTCTTC
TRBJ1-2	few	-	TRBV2	CASSDVGLSIYGYTF	TGTGCCAGCAGTGATGTGGGACTGAGTATCTATGGCTACACCTTC
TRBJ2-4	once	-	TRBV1	CTSSQESGAKGATKNIQYF	TGCACCAGCAGCCAAGAGAGTGGTGCCAAAGGAGCAACCAAAAACATTCAGTACTTC
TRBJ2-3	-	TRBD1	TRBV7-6	CASSLGTGERSDTQYF	TGTGCCAGCAGCTTAGGGACAGGGGAAAGGTCAGATACGCAGTATTTT
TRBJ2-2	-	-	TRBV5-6	CASSVTLGPGELFF	TGTGCCAGCAGCGTCACCCTGGGCCCCGGGGAGCTGTTTTTT
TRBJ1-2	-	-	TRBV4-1	CASSQDIQGGGYGYTF	TGCGCCAGCAGCCAAGATATCCAGGGAGGTGGCTATGGCTACACCTTC
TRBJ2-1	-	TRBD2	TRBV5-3	CARSPWLAGKTLHYNEQFF	TGTGCCAGAAGCCCTTGGCTAGCGGGGAAAACTCTCCACTACAATGAGCAGTTCTTC
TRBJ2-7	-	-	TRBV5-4	CASSLDRSHEQYF	TGTGCCAGCAGCCTTGACAGGTCCCACGAGCAGTACTTC
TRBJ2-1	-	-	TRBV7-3	CASSLRAEPMNEQFF	TGTGCCAGCAGCTTAAGGGCAGAGCCTATGAATGAGCAGTTCTTC
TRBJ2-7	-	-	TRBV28	CASLPTGGAREQYF	TGTGCCAGCCTCCCGACAGGCGGCGCGCGCGAGCAGTACTTC
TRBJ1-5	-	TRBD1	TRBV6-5	CASSYWTGQPQHF	TGTGCCAGCAGTTACTGGACAGGTCAGCCCCAGCATTTT
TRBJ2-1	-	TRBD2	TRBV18	CASSPGAGDYNEQFF	TGTGCCAGCTCACCGGGAGCGGGGGACTACAATGAGCAGTTCTTC
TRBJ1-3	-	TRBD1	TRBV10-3	CAISALDRGPGNTIYF	TGTGCCATCAGTGCCTTGGACAGGGGGCCTGGAAACACCATATATTTT
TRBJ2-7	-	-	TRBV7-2	CASSLARGYEQYF	TGTGCCAGCAGCTTAGCCCGCGGTTACGAGCAGTACTTC
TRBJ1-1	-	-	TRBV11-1	CASSLYNPRQAFF	TGTGCCAGCAGCTTATACAACCCACGCCAAGCTTTCTTT